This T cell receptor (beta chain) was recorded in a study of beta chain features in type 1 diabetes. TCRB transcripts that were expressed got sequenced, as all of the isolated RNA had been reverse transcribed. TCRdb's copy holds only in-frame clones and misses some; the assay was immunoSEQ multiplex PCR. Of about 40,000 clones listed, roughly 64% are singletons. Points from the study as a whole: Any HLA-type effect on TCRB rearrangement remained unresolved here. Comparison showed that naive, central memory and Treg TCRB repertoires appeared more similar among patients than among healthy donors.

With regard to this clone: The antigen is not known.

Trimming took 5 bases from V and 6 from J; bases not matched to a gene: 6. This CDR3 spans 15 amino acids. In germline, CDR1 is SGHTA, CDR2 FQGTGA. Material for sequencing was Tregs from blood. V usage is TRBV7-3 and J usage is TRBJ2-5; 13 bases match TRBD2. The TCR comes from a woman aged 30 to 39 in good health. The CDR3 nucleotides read TGTGCCAGCAGCGAAACTAGCGGGAGGGAGAAGACCCAGTACTTC. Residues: CASSETSGREKTQYF.